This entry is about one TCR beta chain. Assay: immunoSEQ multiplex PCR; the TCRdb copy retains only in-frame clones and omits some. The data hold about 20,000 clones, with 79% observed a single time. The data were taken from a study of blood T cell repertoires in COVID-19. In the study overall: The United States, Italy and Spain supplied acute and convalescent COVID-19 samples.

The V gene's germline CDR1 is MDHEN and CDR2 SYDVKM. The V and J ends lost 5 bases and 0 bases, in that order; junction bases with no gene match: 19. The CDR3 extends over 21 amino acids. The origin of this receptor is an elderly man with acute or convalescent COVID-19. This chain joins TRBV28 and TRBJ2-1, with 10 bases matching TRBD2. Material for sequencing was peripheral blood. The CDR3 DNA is TGTGCCAGCAGTACCATAGCGGGAGGAATGCGCCGCCGGAGCTCCTACAATGAGCAGTTCTTC. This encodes CASSTIAGGMRRRSSYNEQFF.